This T cell receptor beta chain was found in a study of PD-L1 blockade in urothelial cancer (dated by TCRdb to 2015 to 2018). Describing the broader study: All patients started therapy in about 2014 and received atezolizumab 1,200 mg intravenously every 3 weeks. About nine tenths of the roughly 29 patients were males with bladder-origin urothelial cancer, and about 65% of the roughly 30 reported a prior smoking history. An ECOG performance status of 0 or 1 was recorded for the patients, and 0 to 3 prior chemotherapy regimens had been received by the patients. Blood samples were analyzed at two time points: 3 weeks after treatment start (second dose) and 6 weeks after treatment start. Blood samples gave a median of about 140,000 T cells and 82,636 unique TCRs, with a median clonality of roughly 0.081. An exploratory multi-omic analysis was conducted of the somatic, immune and clinical correlates of response to PD-L1 blockade with atezolizumab in urothelial cancer. TCR sequencing covered pretreatment tumor samples and matched, serially collected peripheral blood taken before and after atezolizumab treatment. Durable clinical benefit meant progression-free survival longer than 6 months, and TCR features were also tested against progression-free and overall survival. In the same patients who had TCR sequencing, pretreatment tumors also underwent whole exome sequencing and RNA sequencing. Durable clinical benefit was achieved by nine patients but not by the remaining 20. Pretreatment blood TCR-seq was available for twenty-nine patients, at least one posttreatment blood collection was obtained for about 25 patients, and tumor TCR-seq was available for about 25 patients. Here is what the overall study found, with its caveats: A pretreatment peripheral blood TCR clonality below the median was linked to improved progression-free and overall survival. Patients with durable benefit showed greater expansion of tumor-associated TCR clones in peripheral blood 3 weeks after starting treatment (n ≈ 23, p = 0.022). Because the sample size was small (n of about 31) and many of the analyses were exploratory, the results are meant to be hypothesis-generating.

Synthetic TCR analog templates were spiked into each PCR to estimate absolute template abundance from read counts. Using the immunoSEQ assay, TCRbeta CDR3 regions were amplified from genomic DNA with bias-controlled V and J gene primers. Sequencing of rearranged TCRbeta segments was performed at approximately 20X coverage. The original pipeline was this. Clustering was used to correct sequencing errors, and CDR3s were annotated against IMGT so that V, D and J genes could be assigned. Downstream analyses used only productive TCRbeta rearrangements and left out out-of-frame or stop-codon sequences. Clonality was computed as one minus Shannon entropy normalized by the log of the number of unique productive sequences. Fisher's exact test with Benjamini-Hochberg correction, at a threshold of adjusted p below 0.01, was used to find clones that differed between time points or between blood and tumor. TCRdb holds this immuneACCESS table with in-frame rearrangements only. Some clones are missing; in checked studies, unresolved V genes explain under half, and the rest has no known cause. That table is the source of V, J and clone size, and D and trimming were worked out from the DNA. The sample yields around 110,000 clones; around 88% were counted once. 1.5% to 2% of the sample is taken by the ten largest.

As regards this clone: The antigen it recognizes is unknown. Per-base quality was not reported, and no clone a single base away is much larger than it.

For CDR1 and CDR2, the germline V gene lists MNHEY and SVGAGI. A distance of 12 bases separates the germline ends of V and J, which lose 0 bases and 0 bases respectively. CDR3 length: 16 amino acids, cysteine to phenylalanine. The sequence is cut down to CDR3 DNA, 48 bases in frame from base 1. The intended sense of this specimen's time point label: peripheral blood 6 weeks after treatment start. The cohort included about 27 patients with locally advanced or metastatic urothelial carcinoma who were treated at Memorial Sloan Kettering on a trial protocol. Peripheral blood mononuclear cells were collected pretreatment and during treatment, with between 1 and 8 total time points per patient. The Qiagen DNeasy Blood extraction kit was used to purify genomic DNA from total PBMCs and tumor samples. PBMCs were collected pretreatment and during treatment and were isolated and stored as previously described.

The V and J genes are TRBV6-5 and TRBJ2-7; the D gene identity is not certain. The receptor's source is a man between 60 and 75 years old with urothelial cancer. The source material was PBMCs, sampled around atezolizumab (anti-PD-L1) treatment. The CDR3 protein sequence reads: CASSYSMGADSYEQYF. The nucleotides read TGTGCCAGCAGTTACTCGATGGGCGCAGACTCCTACGAGCAGTACTTC.